This TCR beta chain derives from a study of cytomegalovirus exposure and HLA in healthy donors. Details on this clone: Its antigen is not identified.

Whole-study findings and limits: Donor immune exposure was known only as CMV serostatus. Reportedly, a later analysis found an Asian-associated ancestry cluster had fewer N-insertions than the roughly 670-donor mean.

PCR used 60 Vbeta primers and 13 Jbeta primers. Using immunoSEQ multiplex PCR, the repertoire was profiled, and TCRdb retains in-frame clones only, with some absent. Here the sample spans around 170,000 clones, over 80% being singletons. The sequencing input was PBMCs. The sequence came from a man aged 40-49 years in good health and CMV-seropositive.

The CDR3 DNA sequence: TGTGCCTGGAGTGTAGGGGCAGGGGGCTATGGCTACACCTTC. It yields the protein CAWSVGAGGYGYTF. The chain joins TRBV30 to TRBJ1-2, with 7 bases matching TRBD1. Per germline, CDR1 GTSNPN and CDR2 SVGIG (reference sequence). This CDR3 has 14 amino acids. After removal of 0 bases from V and 4 bases from J, the junction contained 5 bases not matched to a gene.